Sequencing of this T cell receptor (beta chain) was carried out in a study of T cells in Graves' hyperthyroidism and ophthalmopathy. Clinicians diagnosed patients from clinical symptoms, serum thyroxine and TRAb, thyroid ultrasound and orbital computed tomography. Trimming pared 4 bases from V and 2 bases from J, leaving 15 bases between. The CDR3 has 15 residues. Germline CDR1 and CDR2: MGHRA and YSYEKL. This clonotype was observed at least ten times. Amplification of TCR beta CDR3 regions used RNA as the template. HTBI primers were used for first-round RT-PCR of the TCR CDR3. MiXCR, run by TCRdb on the multiplex PCR reads, gives a single entry per CDR3 protein. The sample carries about 700,000 distinct CDR3 sequences, around 15% recorded once.

The sequenced sample was blood. This receptor was obtained from a young woman with Graves' hyperthyroidism. V usage is TRBV4-1 and J usage is TRBJ2-7; perhaps TRBD2 as D (7 bases). This CDR3 reads CASSPLKGGAYEQYF. The CDR3, as DNA: TGCGCCAGCAGCCCTTTGAAAGGGGGGGCCTACGAGCAGTACTTC.